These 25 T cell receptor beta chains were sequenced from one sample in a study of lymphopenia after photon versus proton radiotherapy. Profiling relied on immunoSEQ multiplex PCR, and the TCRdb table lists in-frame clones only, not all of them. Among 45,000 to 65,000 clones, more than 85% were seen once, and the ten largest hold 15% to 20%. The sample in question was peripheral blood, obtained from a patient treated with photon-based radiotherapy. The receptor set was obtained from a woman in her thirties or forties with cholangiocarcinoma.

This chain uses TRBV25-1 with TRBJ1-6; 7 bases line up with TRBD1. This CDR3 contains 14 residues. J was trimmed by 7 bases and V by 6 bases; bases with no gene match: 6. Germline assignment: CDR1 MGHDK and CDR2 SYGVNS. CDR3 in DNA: TGTGCCAGCAGGTTCCAGGGGGGCAATTCACCCCTCCACTTT. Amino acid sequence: CASRFQGGNSPLHF.

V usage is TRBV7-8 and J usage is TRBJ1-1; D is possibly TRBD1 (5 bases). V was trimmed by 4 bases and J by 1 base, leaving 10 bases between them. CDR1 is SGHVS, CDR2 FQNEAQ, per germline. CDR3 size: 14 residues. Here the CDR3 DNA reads TGTGCCAGCAGCTCCGGGACCCGGAACACTGAAGCTTTCTTT. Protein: CASSSGTRNTEAFF.

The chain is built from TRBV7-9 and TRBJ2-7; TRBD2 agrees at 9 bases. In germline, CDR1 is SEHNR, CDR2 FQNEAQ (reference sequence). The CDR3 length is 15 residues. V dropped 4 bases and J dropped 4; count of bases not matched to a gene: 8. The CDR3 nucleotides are TGTGCCAGCAGCTCAAGACTAGCGGATATATACGAGCAGTACTTC. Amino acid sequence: CASSSRLADIYEQYF.

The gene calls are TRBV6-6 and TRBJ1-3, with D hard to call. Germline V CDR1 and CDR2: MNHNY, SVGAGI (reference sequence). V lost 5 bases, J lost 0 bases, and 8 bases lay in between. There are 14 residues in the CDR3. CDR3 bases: TGTGCCAGCAGTGACACTGACTCTGGAAACACCATATATTTT. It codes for CASSDTDSGNTIYF.

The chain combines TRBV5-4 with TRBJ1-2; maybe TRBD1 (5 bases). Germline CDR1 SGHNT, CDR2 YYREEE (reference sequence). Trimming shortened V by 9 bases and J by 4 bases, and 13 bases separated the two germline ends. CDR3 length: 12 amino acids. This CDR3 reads CATWGESYGYTF. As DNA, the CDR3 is TGTGCCACCTGGGGGGAGAGCTATGGCTACACCTTC.

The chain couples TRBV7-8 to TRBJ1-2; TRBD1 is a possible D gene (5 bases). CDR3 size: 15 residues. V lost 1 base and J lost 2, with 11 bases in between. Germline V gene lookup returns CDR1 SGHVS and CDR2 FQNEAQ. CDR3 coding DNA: TGTGCCAGCAGCTTAGATGGTGGGGGGAACTATGGCTACACCTTC. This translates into CASSLDGGGNYGYTF. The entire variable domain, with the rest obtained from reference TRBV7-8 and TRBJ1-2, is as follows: GAGVSQSPRYKVAKRGQDVALRCDPISGHVSLFWYQQALGQGPEFLTYFQNEAQLDKSGLPSDRFFAERPEGSVSTLKIQRTQQEDSAVYLCASSLDGGGNYGYTFGSGTRLTVV.

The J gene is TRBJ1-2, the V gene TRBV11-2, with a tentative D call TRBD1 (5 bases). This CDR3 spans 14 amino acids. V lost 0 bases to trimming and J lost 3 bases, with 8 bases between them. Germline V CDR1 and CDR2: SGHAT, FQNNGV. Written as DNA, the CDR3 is TGTGCCAGCAGCTTAGATTTGGGGGACTATGGCTACACCTTC. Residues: CASSLDLGDYGYTF.

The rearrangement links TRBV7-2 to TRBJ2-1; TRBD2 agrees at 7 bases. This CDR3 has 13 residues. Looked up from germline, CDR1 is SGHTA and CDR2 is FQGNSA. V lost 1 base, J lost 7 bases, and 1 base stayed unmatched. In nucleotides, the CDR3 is TGTGCCAGCAGCTTAGGCGGGAGAAATGAGCAGTTCTTC. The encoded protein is CASSLGGRNEQFF.

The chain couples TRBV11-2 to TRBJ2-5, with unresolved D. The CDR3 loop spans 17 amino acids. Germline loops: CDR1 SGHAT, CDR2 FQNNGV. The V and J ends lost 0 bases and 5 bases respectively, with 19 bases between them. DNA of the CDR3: TGTGCCAGCAGCTTAGATCCAGCGTCAAGCGATCAGGAGACCCAGTACTTC. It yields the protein CASSLDPASSDQETQYF.

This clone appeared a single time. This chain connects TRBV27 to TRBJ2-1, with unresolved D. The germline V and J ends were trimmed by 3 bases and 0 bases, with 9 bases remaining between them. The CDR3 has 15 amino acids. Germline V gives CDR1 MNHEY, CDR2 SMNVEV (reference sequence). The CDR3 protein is CASSFLTSSYNEQFF. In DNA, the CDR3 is TGTGCCAGCAGTTTTCTGACAAGCTCCTACAATGAGCAGTTCTTC.

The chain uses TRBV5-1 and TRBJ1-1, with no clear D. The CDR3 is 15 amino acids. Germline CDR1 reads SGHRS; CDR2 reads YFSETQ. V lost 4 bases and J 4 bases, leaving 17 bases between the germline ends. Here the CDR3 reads CASSQDGGWATEAFF. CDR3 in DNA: TGCGCCAGCAGCCAGGACGGAGGCTGGGCCACTGAAGCTTTCTTT.

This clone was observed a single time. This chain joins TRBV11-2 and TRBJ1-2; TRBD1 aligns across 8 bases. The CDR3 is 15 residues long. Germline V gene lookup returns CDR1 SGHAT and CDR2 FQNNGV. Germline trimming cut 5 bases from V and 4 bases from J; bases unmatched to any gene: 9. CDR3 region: CASSRPGQAGYGYTF. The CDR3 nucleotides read TGTGCCAGCAGCCGCCCGGGACAGGCGGGCTATGGCTACACCTTC.

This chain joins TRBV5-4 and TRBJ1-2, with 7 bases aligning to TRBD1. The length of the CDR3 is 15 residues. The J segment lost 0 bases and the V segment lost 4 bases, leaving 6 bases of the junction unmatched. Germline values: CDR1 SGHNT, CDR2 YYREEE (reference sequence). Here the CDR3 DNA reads TGTGCCAGCAGCCGGGACAGCGCCTCTAACTATGGCTACACCTTC. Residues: CASSRDSASNYGYTF.

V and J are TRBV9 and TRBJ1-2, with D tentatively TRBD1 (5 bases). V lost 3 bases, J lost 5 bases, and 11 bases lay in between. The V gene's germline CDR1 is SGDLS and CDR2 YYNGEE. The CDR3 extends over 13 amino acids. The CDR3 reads CASSAGGGYGYTF. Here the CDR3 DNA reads TGTGCCAGCAGCGCCGGGGGAGGATATGGCTACACCTTC.

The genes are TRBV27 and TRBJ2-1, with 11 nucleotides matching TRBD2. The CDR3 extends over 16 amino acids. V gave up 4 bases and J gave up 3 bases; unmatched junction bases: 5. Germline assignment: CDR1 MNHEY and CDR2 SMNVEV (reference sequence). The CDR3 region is CASSSQGLAGYNEQFF. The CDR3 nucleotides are TGTGCCAGCAGTTCCCAAGGACTAGCGGGCTACAATGAGCAGTTCTTC.

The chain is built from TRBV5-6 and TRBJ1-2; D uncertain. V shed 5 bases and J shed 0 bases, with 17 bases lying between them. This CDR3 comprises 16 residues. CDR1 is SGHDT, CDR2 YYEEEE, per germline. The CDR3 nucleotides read TGTGCCAGCAGGCCCAGTCCGGCAGGATCTAACTATGGCTACACCTTC. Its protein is CASRPSPAGSNYGYTF.

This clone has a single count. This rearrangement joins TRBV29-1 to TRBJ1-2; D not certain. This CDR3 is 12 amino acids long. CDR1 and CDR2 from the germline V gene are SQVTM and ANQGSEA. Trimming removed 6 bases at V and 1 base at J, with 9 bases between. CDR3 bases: TGCAGCGTAGAGATCCTTAACTATGGCTACACCTTC. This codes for CSVEILNYGYTF.

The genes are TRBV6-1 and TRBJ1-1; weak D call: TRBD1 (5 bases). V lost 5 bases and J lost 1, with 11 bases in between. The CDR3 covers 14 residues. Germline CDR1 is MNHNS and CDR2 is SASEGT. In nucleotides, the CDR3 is TGTGCCAGCAGTCCCTCGGGGCCGAACACTGAAGCTTTCTTT. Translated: CASSPSGPNTEAFF.

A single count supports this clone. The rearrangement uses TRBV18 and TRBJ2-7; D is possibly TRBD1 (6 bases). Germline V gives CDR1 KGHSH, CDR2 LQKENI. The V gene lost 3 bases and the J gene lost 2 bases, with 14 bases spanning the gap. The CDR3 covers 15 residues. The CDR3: CASSPLSGQTYEQYF. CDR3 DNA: TGTGCCAGCTCACCTCTCTCCGGACAGACCTACGAGCAGTACTTC. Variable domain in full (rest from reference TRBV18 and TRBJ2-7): NAGVMQNPRHLVRRRGQEARLRCSPMKGHSHVYWYRQLPEEGLKFMVYLQKENIIDESGMPKERFSAEFPKEGPSILRIQQVVRGDSAAYFCASSPLSGQTYEQYFGPGTRLTVT.

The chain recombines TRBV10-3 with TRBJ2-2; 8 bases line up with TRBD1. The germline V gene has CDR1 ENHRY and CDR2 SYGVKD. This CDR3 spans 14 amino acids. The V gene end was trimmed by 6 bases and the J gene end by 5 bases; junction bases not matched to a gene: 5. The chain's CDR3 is CAIRTGARTGELFF. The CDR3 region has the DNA TGTGCCATCAGGACAGGGGCACGGACCGGGGAGCTGTTTTTT.

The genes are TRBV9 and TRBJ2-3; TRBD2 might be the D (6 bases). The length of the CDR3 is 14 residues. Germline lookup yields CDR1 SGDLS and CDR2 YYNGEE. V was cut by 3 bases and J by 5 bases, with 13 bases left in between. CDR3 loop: CASSEGLALDTQYF. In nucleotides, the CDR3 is TGTGCCAGCAGCGAGGGGCTAGCGTTAGATACGCAGTATTTT.

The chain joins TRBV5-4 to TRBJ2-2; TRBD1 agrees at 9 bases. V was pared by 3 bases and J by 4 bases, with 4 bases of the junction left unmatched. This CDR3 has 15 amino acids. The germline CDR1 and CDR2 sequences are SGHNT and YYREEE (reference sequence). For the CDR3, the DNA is TGTGCCAGCAGCTCCGGGACAGGGTTCACCGGGGAGCTGTTTTTT. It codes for CASSSGTGFTGELFF.

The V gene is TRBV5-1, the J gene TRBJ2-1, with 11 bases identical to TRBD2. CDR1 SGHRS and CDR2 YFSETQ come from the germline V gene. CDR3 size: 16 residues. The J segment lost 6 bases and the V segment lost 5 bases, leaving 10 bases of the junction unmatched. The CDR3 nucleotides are TGCGCCAGCAGAAGAGCGACTAGCGGGGCTGTCAATGAGCAGTTCTTC. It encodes CASRRATSGAVNEQFF.

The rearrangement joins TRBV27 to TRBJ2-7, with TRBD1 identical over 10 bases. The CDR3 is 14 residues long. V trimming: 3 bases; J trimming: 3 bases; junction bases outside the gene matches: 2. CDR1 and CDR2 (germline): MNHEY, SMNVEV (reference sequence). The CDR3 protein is CASSFGTGDYEQYF. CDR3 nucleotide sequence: TGTGCCAGCAGTTTCGGGACAGGGGACTACGAGCAGTACTTC.

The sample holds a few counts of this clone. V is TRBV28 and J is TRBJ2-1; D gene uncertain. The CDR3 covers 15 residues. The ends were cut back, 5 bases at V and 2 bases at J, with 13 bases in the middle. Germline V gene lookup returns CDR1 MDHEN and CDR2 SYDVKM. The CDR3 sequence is CASSPGGSAYNEQFF. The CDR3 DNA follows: TGTGCCAGCAGTCCAGGTGGATCGGCCTACAATGAGCAGTTCTTC.